This T cell receptor (beta chain) emerged from a study of CD8+ T cells in alopecia areata. At the level of the study: Treated patients were given 5 to 10 mg oral tofacitinib twice daily. Study-wide findings and caveats: The study also sequences resident alphabeta T cells of normal skin in scalp samples.

PBMCs yielded sorted CD4+ and CD8+ T cells. RNA extraction was followed by reverse transcription into cDNA, which acted as the sequencing template. The repertoire was sequenced with immunoSEQ multiplex PCR; TCRdb's copy has only in-frame clones and lacks some. The sample has under 250,000 clones, 50% to 70% seen once; the top ten hold approximately 0.44%. Deletions cut 7 bases from V and 1 base from J, with 17 bases between. This CDR3 region has 15 residues. CDR1 and CDR2 from the germline V gene are SGHRS and YFSETQ. A note on this clone: Its cognate antigen is unknown.

The sequenced sample was CD4+ T cells sorted from blood, obtained at week 0. This TCR was recovered from a human donor with alopecia areata. This rearrangement joins TRBV5-1 to TRBJ2-5; possible D gene TRBD2, 5 bases. CDR3 residues: CASGLEGLTQETQYF. The CDR3 DNA is TGCGCCAGCGGACTTGAGGGCCTTACCCAAGAGACCCAGTACTTC.